Below, one T cell receptor (beta chain) is given with its context. The antigen is not known. These data come from a study of cytomegalovirus exposure and HLA in healthy donors. Overall study findings and caveats: In most subjects, TCR beta sequences reportedly gave accurate predictions of HLA-A and HLA-B alleles. TCR beta chains numbering approximately 150 were designated cytomegalovirus-associated. TCR beta chains associated with HLA were, in a later analysis, more clonally expanded than equally common others.

The PCR employed 60 Vbeta primers together with 13 Jbeta primers. The table came from immunoSEQ multiplex PCR; TCRdb's copy has only in-frame clones and leaves some out. Of over 100,000 clones in the sample, approximately 60% are singletons; the top ten hold roughly 2.2%. The CDR3 is 16 residues long. Trimming removed 5 bases from V and 0 bases from J; junction bases left unmatched: 8. CDR1 SGHRS and CDR2 YFSETQ come from the germline V gene. This TCR derives from a woman in her 30s in good health and CMV-seronegative. The gene calls are TRBV5-1 and TRBJ2-1; TRBD2 matches at 7 bases. The sample was PBMCs. The CDR3 reads CASSSTSEASYNEQFF. In nucleotides, the CDR3 is TGCGCCAGCAGTAGCACTAGCGAGGCCTCCTACAATGAGCAGTTCTTC.